These T cell receptor beta chains were read from a single sample in a study of control samples from healthy donors and cancer patients. Profiled with immunoSEQ multiplex PCR; TCRdb holds only in-frame clones, not every one. The table includes some 73,000 clones, 94% detected once. Material for sequencing was blood. Receptor source: a woman aged 40 to 50 in good health. The CDR3 runs from the conserved cysteine through the conserved F or W. The D gene is left open where the match is weak. Clone size, where shown, is once, few, many, or a class for clones that have expanded.

clone_size: NA; d_call: NA; j_call: TRBJ1-1; v_call: TRBV29-1; cdr3_aa: CSVEVGLNTEAFF; cdr3_nt: TGCAGCGTTGAAGTGGGGTTGAACACTGAAGCTTTCTTT
clone_size: NA; d_call: NA; j_call: TRBJ2-2; v_call: TRBV6-1; cdr3_aa: CASSEGPTAGELFF; cdr3_nt: TGTGCCAGCAGTGAGGGACCGACCGCCGGGGAGCTGTTTTTT
clone_size: NA; d_call: NA; j_call: TRBJ2-3; v_call: TRBV28; cdr3_aa: CASSARDFPDTQYF; cdr3_nt: TGTGCCAGCAGTGCTCGGGACTTCCCAGATACGCAGTATTTT
clone_size: NA; d_call: NA; j_call: TRBJ2-7; v_call: TRBV19; cdr3_aa: CATSDTVSYEQYF; cdr3_nt: TGTGCCACCTCAGACACGGTAAGCTACGAGCAGTACTTC
clone_size: NA; d_call: NA; j_call: TRBJ1-4; v_call: TRBV11-2; cdr3_aa: CASSFSGGNFGNEKLFF; cdr3_nt: TGTGCCAGCAGCTTCTCCGGGGGGAATTTCGGAAATGAAAAACTGTTTTTT
clone_size: NA; d_call: TRBD1; j_call: TRBJ1-1; v_call: TRBV7-9; cdr3_aa: CASRQDRAPAFF; cdr3_nt: TGTGCCAGCAGACAGGACAGGGCCCCAGCTTTCTTT
clone_size: NA; d_call: NA; j_call: TRBJ2-7; v_call: TRBV7-6; cdr3_aa: CASSLGPRDPLYEQYF; cdr3_nt: TGTGCCAGCAGCTTGGGGCCTCGGGATCCCCTCTACGAGCAGTACTTC
clone_size: NA; d_call: NA; j_call: TRBJ1-5; v_call: TRBV21-1; cdr3_aa: CASSNNQPQHF; cdr3_nt: TGTGCCAGCAGCAACAATCAGCCCCAGCATTTT
clone_size: NA; d_call: TRBD1; j_call: TRBJ1-5; v_call: TRBV18; cdr3_aa: CASSPSSGTGGNQPQHF; cdr3_nt: TGTGCCAGCTCACCTAGTTCCGGGACAGGGGGCAATCAGCCCCAGCATTTT
clone_size: NA; d_call: NA; j_call: TRBJ1-4; v_call: TRBV28; cdr3_aa: CASSLSYSKWDEKLFF; cdr3_nt: TGTGCCAGCAGTTTATCGTACAGCAAATGGGATGAAAAACTGTTTTTT
clone_size: once; d_call: TRBD1; j_call: TRBJ2-4; v_call: TRBV5-8; cdr3_aa: CASSWGTGDGNIQYF; cdr3_nt: TGTGCCAGCAGCTGGGGGACAGGGGATGGGAACATTCAGTACTTC
clone_size: NA; d_call: NA; j_call: TRBJ2-2; v_call: TRBV11-2; cdr3_aa: CASSLGRANTGELFF; cdr3_nt: TGTGCCAGCAGCTTAGGGCGCGCGAACACCGGGGAGCTGTTTTTT
clone_size: NA; d_call: NA; j_call: TRBJ1-6; v_call: TRBV5-1; cdr3_aa: CASSLGVTDLGNSPLHF; cdr3_nt: TGCGCCAGCAGCTTGGGCGTGACGGACCTAGGGAATTCACCCCTCCACTTT
clone_size: NA; d_call: NA; j_call: TRBJ2-1; v_call: TRBV7-3; cdr3_aa: CASSLTSGYNEQFF; cdr3_nt: TGTGCCAGCAGCTTAACGTCCGGATACAATGAGCAGTTCTTC
clone_size: NA; d_call: TRBD2; j_call: TRBJ2-5; v_call: TRBV11-1; cdr3_aa: CASSLSGGARETQYF; cdr3_nt: TGTGCCAGCAGCTTAAGCGGGGGGGCCAGGGAGACCCAGTACTTC
clone_size: NA; d_call: TRBD2; j_call: TRBJ2-7; v_call: TRBV27; cdr3_aa: CASSLTASGEYEQYF; cdr3_nt: TGTGCCAGCAGTTTGACGGCTAGCGGGGAATACGAGCAGTACTTC